The 21 T cell receptor beta chains given below trace back to one sample, sequenced in a study of cytomegalovirus exposure and HLA in healthy donors. Primers: 60 Vbeta forward and 13 Jbeta reverse. Measured with immunoSEQ multiplex PCR; TCRdb has only the in-frame clones, and not every one. Of roughly 200,000 clones in the sample, just over 75% were seen once. Sequencing was performed on PBMCs. The source is a woman aged 55-75 years in good health and CMV-seropositive.

The genes are TRBV9 and TRBJ1-4, with 8 bases aligning to TRBD1. The CDR3 extends over 16 amino acids. Losses at the gene ends were 0 bases for V and 11 bases for J; bases not matched to a gene: 12. Per the germline V gene, CDR1 is SGDLS and CDR2 is YYNGEE. The CDR3 reads CASSVELGTGSGKLFF. As DNA, the CDR3 is TGTGCCAGCAGCGTAGAGTTAGGGACAGGTAGCGGTAAACTGTTTTTT. The whole variable domain, remainder taken from reference TRBV9 and TRBJ1-4, is DSGVTQTPKHLITATGQRVTLRCSPRSGDLSVYWYQQSLDQGLQFLIQYYNGEERAKGNILERFSAQQFPDLHSELNLSSLELGDSALYFCASSVELGTGSGKLFFGSGTQLSVL.

The V call is TRBV5-5, the J call TRBJ1-6, with TRBD1 matching over 9 bases. Germline CDR1 reads SGHKS; CDR2 reads YYEKEE (reference sequence). The CDR3 spans 14 residues. With V trimmed by 4 bases and J by 10 bases, 6 bases remained unmatched. CDR3 in amino acids: CASSVTGGESPLHF. Here the CDR3 DNA reads TGTGCCAGCAGCGTGACAGGGGGAGAGTCACCCCTCCACTTT.

This clone has more than one count but fewer than ten. V gene TRBV7-2 combines with J gene TRBJ2-3, with 7 bases aligning to TRBD1. Losses at the gene ends were 5 bases for V and 2 bases for J; bases not matched to a gene: 4. CDR3 length: 14 amino acids. Germline V gene sequence: CDR1 SGHTA, CDR2 FQGNSA. The chain's CDR3 is CASSLRGPTDTQYF. CDR3 nucleotide sequence: TGTGCCAGCAGCCTAAGGGGGCCCACAGATACGCAGTATTTT. The variable domain in full, with the rest retrieved from reference TRBV7-2 and TRBJ2-3, is GAGVSQSPSNKVTEKGKDVELRCDPISGHTALYWYRQSLGQGLEFLIYFQGNSAPDKSGLPSDRFSAERTGGSVSTLTIQRTQQEDSAVYLCASSLRGPTDTQYFGPGTRLTVL.

The rearrangement uses TRBV5-1 and TRBJ2-7; 11 nucleotides match TRBD1. Per germline, CDR1 SGHRS and CDR2 YFSETQ. This CDR3 is built from 15 residues. V lost 3 bases to trimming and J lost 9 bases; unmatched junction nucleotides: 11. CDR3 loop: CASSSSPGTGGGQYF. Written as DNA, the CDR3 is TGCGCCAGCAGCTCGTCCCCCGGGACAGGGGGAGGGCAGTACTTC.

The rearrangement joins TRBV9 to TRBJ1-1, with 7 bases that match TRBD1. CDR1 is SGDLS and CDR2 is YYNGEE in the germline V gene. V lost 3 bases, J lost 0 bases, and 8 bases stayed unmatched. The CDR3 consists of 16 residues. CDR3 bases: TGTGCCAGCAGCGCTCAGAACAGGGGACTGAACACTGAAGCTTTCTTT. Residues: CASSAQNRGLNTEAFF.

The chain has TRBV10-2 and TRBJ2-1; TRBD1 aligns across 11 bases. Germline V CDR1 and CDR2: WSHSY, SAAADI. This CDR3 region has 15 residues. V trimming: 6 bases; J trimming: 8 bases; junction bases outside the gene matches: 9. The CDR3 protein is CASRRGQGVLYEQFF. Here the CDR3 DNA reads TGCGCCAGCAGGAGGGGACAGGGGGTTCTTTATGAGCAGTTCTTC.

The chain employs TRBV7-3 and TRBJ1-1, with 7 bases lining up with TRBD1. The germline V gene has CDR1 SGHTA and CDR2 FQGTGA. The V segment lost 7 bases and the J segment 8 bases; nucleotides outside the gene matches: 10. The CDR3 extends over 13 amino acids. Here the CDR3 reads CASNKEPRGEAFF. Here the CDR3 DNA reads TGTGCCAGCAACAAAGAACCCAGGGGGGAAGCTTTCTTT.

V usage is TRBV5-4 and J usage is TRBJ2-7, with D unclear. This CDR3 is 14 amino acids long. Between the trimmed V and J ends, which lost 3 bases and 5 bases, there was a span of 15 bases. Germline CDR1 reads SGHNT; CDR2 reads YYREEE (reference sequence). For the CDR3, the DNA is TGTGCCAGCAGCTCATTACAGTCCCCAAACGAGCAGTACTTC. Its translation: CASSSLQSPNEQYF.

The CDR3 sequence is CASSEAGQGKEKLFF. CDR3 nucleotide sequence: TGTGCCAGCAGTGAAGCGGGCCAGGGGAAAGAAAAACTGTTTTTT. This chain links TRBV2 with TRBJ1-4, with D perhaps TRBD1 (6 bases). The CDR3 length is 15 residues. The germline CDR1 and CDR2 sequences are SNHLY and FYNNEI. V lost 0 bases and J 8 bases, leaving 13 bases between the germline ends. The full variable domain, in which reference TRBV2 and TRBJ1-4 provide the parts outside the CDR3, is EPEVTQTPSHQVTQMGQEVILRCVPISNHLYFYWYRQILGQKVEFLVSFYNNEISEKSEIFDDQFSVERPDGSNFTLKIRSTKLEDSAMYFCASSEAGQGKEKLFFGSGTQLSVL.

The rearrangement links TRBV6-5 to TRBJ1-4; 9 bases line up with TRBD1. V lost 4 bases to trimming and J lost 5 bases; unmatched junction nucleotides: 8. This CDR3 contains 16 residues. The germline gives CDR1 MNHEY, CDR2 SVGAGI. The CDR3 is CASSFRTGDPNEKLFF. The CDR3 DNA reads as TGTGCCAGCAGTTTCCGGACAGGGGACCCGAATGAAAAACTGTTTTTT.

The genes are TRBV28 and TRBJ1-2; D remains ambiguous. The CDR3 runs to 13 residues. CDR1 is MDHEN, CDR2 SYDVKM, per germline. Trimming took off 7 bases at V and 0 bases at J, with 9 bases between the two ends. The CDR3 is CASTVTANYGYTF. The CDR3 DNA reads TGTGCCAGCACCGTAACAGCTAACTATGGCTACACCTTC.

This rearrangement joins TRBV18 to TRBJ2-7, with TRBD1 identical over 11 bases. V dropped 1 base and J dropped 5; count of bases not matched to a gene: 7. This CDR3 region has 16 residues. The germline V gene has CDR1 KGHSH and CDR2 LQKENI. The CDR3 sequence is CASSPLTGQGANEQYF. The CDR3 DNA reads as TGTGCCAGCTCACCACTAACCGGACAGGGGGCGAACGAGCAGTACTTC.

This clone has a single count. This sequence joins TRBV6-1 and TRBJ1-2; tentative D call: TRBD1 (6 bases). The CDR3 sequence is 13 residues long. Germline values: CDR1 MNHNS, CDR2 SASEGT. V was trimmed by 5 bases and J by 3 bases, leaving 10 bases between them. The CDR3: CASSPDRHYGYTF. For the CDR3, the DNA is TGTGCCAGCAGTCCCGACAGGCACTATGGCTACACCTTC.

This clone has a handful of counts. The chain carries TRBV30 and TRBJ1-6, with no clear D. CDR3 size: 16 residues. Germline V lookup: CDR1 GTSNPN, CDR2 SVGIG (reference sequence). With 4 bases removed from V and 10 bases from J, the gap between germline ends came to 23 bases. For the CDR3, the DNA is TGTGCCTGGACCACCCAGATTTCCGACGGGAGGTCACCCCTCCACTTT. Its protein product is CAWTTQISDGRSPLHF.

The V call is TRBV10-3, the J call TRBJ2-5; the match to TRBD2 covers 7 bases. Germline values: CDR1 ENHRY, CDR2 SYGVKD. The junction had 8 bases not matched to a gene; V was cut back by 9 bases and J by 4 bases. This CDR3 comprises 13 residues. CDR3 sequence reads: CAMGRAPGETQYF. DNA for the CDR3: TGTGCCATGGGGAGGGCACCGGGAGAGACCCAGTACTTC.

The CDR3 sequence: CASSWTVAYNEQFF. CDR3 DNA: TGTGCCAGCAGCTGGACAGTAGCTTACAATGAGCAGTTCTTC. This rearrangement joins TRBV7-2 to TRBJ2-1, with D perhaps matching TRBD1 (6 bases). V was shortened by 4 bases and J by 4 bases, with 11 bases between the two germline ends. The CDR3 loop spans 14 amino acids. Germline V gene lookup returns CDR1 SGHTA and CDR2 FQGNSA. The full variable domain, completed using reference TRBV7-2 and TRBJ2-1, is GAGVSQSPSNKVTEKGKDVELRCDPISGHTALYWYRQSLGQGLEFLIYFQGNSAPDKSGLPSDRFSAERTGGSVSTLTIQRTQQEDSAVYLCASSWTVAYNEQFFGPGTRLTVL.

The chain links TRBV7-9 to TRBJ1-2, with 7 bases matching TRBD1. The CDR3 covers 14 residues. V gave up 5 bases and J gave up 4 bases; unmatched junction bases: 7. Germline V gene sequence: CDR1 SEHNR, CDR2 FQNEAQ (reference sequence). In DNA, the CDR3 is TGTGCCAGCAGCAAGGGGGCGGACCCCTATGGCTACACCTTC. It codes for CASSKGADPYGYTF.

Details on this clone: At one end, the junction sequence differs from germline, possibly due to a read error. This chain uses TRBV15 with TRBJ2-2; the D gene is possibly TRBD2 (5 bases). The CDR3 is 15 amino acids. Germline CDR1 LNHNV, CDR2 YYDKDF (reference sequence). CDR3 DNA: TGTGCCGCCAGTAGGGAGAGGGATCCCCCGGGGGAGCTGTTTTTT. It translates to CAASRERDPPGELFF.

The rearrangement uses TRBV27 and TRBJ2-1; 9 bases are shared with TRBD1. V was pared by 6 bases and J by 5 bases, with 11 bases of the junction left unmatched. This CDR3 region has 16 residues. CDR1 and CDR2 (germline): MNHEY, SMNVEV (reference sequence). The CDR3 sequence is CASRNLRQGVDNEQFF. CDR3 DNA: TGTGCCAGCAGAAACTTGAGACAGGGGGTTGACAATGAGCAGTTCTTC.

This clone was observed once. The J gene is TRBJ2-1, the V gene TRBV5-4; 12 positions agree with TRBD2. V trimming: 1 base; J trimming: 5 bases; junction bases outside the gene matches: 1. This CDR3 is 15 amino acids long. The germline V gene encodes CDR1 SGHNT and CDR2 YYREEE (reference sequence). In nucleotides, the CDR3 is TGTGCCAGCAGCTTGTCTAGCGGGGGGGACAATGAGCAGTTCTTC. Residues: CASSLSSGGDNEQFF.

This sequence joins TRBV7-9 and TRBJ2-5; 8 bases are shared with TRBD2. CDR1 is SEHNR, CDR2 FQNEAQ, per germline (reference sequence). The CDR3 extends over 15 amino acids. Trimming removed 3 bases from V and 7 bases from J; junction bases left unmatched: 10. The CDR3 DNA reads TGTGCCAGCAGCTTCTTGGGTACTAGCGGTGGGACCCAGTACTTC. Its protein is CASSFLGTSGGTQYF. The full variable domain, completed using reference TRBV7-9 and TRBJ2-5, is DTGVSQNPRHKITKRGQNVTFRCDPISEHNRLYWYRQTLGQGPEFLTYFQNEAQLEKSRLLSDRFSAERPKGSFSTLEIQRTEQGDSAMYLCASSFLGTSGGTQYFGPGTRLLVL.